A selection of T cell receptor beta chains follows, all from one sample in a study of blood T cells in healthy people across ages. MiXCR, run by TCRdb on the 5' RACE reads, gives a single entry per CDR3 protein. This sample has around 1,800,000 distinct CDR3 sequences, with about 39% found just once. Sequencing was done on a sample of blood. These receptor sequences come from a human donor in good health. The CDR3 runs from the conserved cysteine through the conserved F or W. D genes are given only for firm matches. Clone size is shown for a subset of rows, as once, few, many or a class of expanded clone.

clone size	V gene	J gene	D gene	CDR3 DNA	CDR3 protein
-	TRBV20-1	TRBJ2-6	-	TGCAGTGCTAGACCACTAGACGGCAGAATTTATCTGGGGGCCAACGTCCTGACTTTC	CSARPLDGRIYLGANVLTF
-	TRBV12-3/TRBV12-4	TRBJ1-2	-	TGTGCCATCCCGCCCCAGGGAATCAACTATGGCTACACCTTC	CAIPPQGINYGYTF
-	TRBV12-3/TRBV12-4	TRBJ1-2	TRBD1	TGTGCCACCGTACAGGGGTTTAATAACTATGGCTACACCTTC	CATVQGFNNYGYTF
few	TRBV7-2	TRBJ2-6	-	TGTGCCAGCAGCTTGGGGGTAGGGGGGTCTGGGGCCAACGTCCTGACTTTC	CASSLGVGGSGANVLTF
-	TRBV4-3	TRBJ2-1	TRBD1	TGCGCCAGCAGCTACCGGGGACAGGGGGCGTGGGAGCAGTTCTTC	CASSYRGQGAWEQFF
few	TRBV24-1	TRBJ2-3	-	TGTGCCACCAGTGAAATAAACACAGATACGCAGTATTTT	CATSEINTDTQYF
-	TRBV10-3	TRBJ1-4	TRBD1	TGTGCCATCAGTGAGTCCTGGGGACAGGGAAGAACTAATGAAAAACTGTTTTTT	CAISESWGQGRTNEKLFF
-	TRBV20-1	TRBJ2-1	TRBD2	TGCAGTGCTCGGACTAGCGGGGGGGAGATCCCATACAATGAGCAGTTCTTC	CSARTSGGEIPYNEQFF
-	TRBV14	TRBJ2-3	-	TGTGCCAGCAGCGACCAAGATGGTTTTAGGGGCATTAGCTCAGATACGCAGTATTTT	CASSDQDGFRGISSDTQYF
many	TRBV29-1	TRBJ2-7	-	TGCAGCGTTGCAGGGGTTGGACACGAGCAGTACTTC	CSVAGVGHEQYF
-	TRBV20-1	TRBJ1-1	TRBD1	TGCAGTGCCACAGGGGGCACGGTGGGTGAAGCTTTCTTT	CSATGGTVGEAFF
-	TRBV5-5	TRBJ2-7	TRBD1	TGTGCCAGCAGCCGTTTTTCAGGGGGCGGGCACGAGCAGTACTTC	CASSRFSGGGHEQYF
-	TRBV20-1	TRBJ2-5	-	TGCAGTGCTAGTCCCCTGCTGACAGGGAGGGGAACGGAGACCCAGTACTTC	CSASPLLTGRGTETQYF
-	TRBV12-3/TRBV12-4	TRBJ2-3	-	TGTGCCAGCAGGAGATTTCTGGATACGCAGTATTTT	CASRRFLDTQYF
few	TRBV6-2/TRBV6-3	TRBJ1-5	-	TGTGCCAGCAGTTACTTGTGGAATCAGCCCCAGCATTTT	CASSYLWNQPQHF
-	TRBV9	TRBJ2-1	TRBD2	TGTGCCAGCAGCGTAGATCCGACTAGCGGGGGGGCCAATGAGCAGTTCTTC	CASSVDPTSGGANEQFF
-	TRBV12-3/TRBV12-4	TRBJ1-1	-	TGTGCCAGCAGTTTTCGGGGGGCGACCACTGAAGCTTTCTTT	CASSFRGATTEAFF
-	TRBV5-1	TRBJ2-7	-	TGCGCCAGCAGCTCAGACGGGACATTCGCCTACGAGCAGTACTTC	CASSSDGTFAYEQYF
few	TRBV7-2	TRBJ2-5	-	TGTGCCAGCAGCTTAGGGAGGGGGTTTCAAGAGACCCAGTACTTC	CASSLGRGFQETQYF
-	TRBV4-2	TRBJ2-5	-	TGTGCCAGCACCCTAAGCATAGGTGACCAAGAGACCCAGTACTTC	CASTLSIGDQETQYF
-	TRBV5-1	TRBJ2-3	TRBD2	TGCGCCAGCAGATCTGGACTAGCGGGGCCCGGTATGACAGATACGCAGTATTTT	CASRSGLAGPGMTDTQYF
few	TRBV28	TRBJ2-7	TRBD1	TGTGCCAGCAGCCCACCCCGGACAGGCTTAAACGAGCAGTACTTC	CASSPPRTGLNEQYF
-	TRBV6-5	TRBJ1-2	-	TGTGCCAGCAGCTACGGGGGACCGATTAACTATGGCTACACCTTC	CASSYGGPINYGYTF
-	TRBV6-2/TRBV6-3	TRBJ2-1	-	TGTGCCAGCAGTCCTGAGTATGAGCAGTTCTTC	CASSPEYEQFF
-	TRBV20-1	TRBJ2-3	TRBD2	TGCAGTGCTAGTAGTGGGAGGGGACCCACAGATACGCAGTATTTT	CSASSGRGPTDTQYF
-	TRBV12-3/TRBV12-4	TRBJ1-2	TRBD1	TGTGCCAGCACCCGACAGGGCTTAGTCGGTGGCTACACCTTC	CASTRQGLVGGYTF
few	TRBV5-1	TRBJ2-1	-	TGCGCCAGCAGCTACCGCGGGCCAGTCCTCTCCTACAATGAGCAGTTCTTC	CASSYRGPVLSYNEQFF